One and the same sample provided the 32 T cell receptor beta chains below, sequenced in a study of blood T cell repertoires in COVID-19. The assay was immunoSEQ multiplex PCR, and TCRdb's table has in-frame clones only and misses some. The sample has approximately 76,000 clones, approximately 86% seen once. The sample was peripheral blood. These receptors were taken from a woman aged 60 to 75 with acute or convalescent COVID-19.

The chain couples TRBV12-3 or TRBV12-4 to TRBJ2-1; TRBD2 aligns across 12 bases. V trimming: 6 bases; J trimming: 6 bases; junction bases outside the gene matches: 0. This CDR3 is 13 amino acids long. CDR3 in amino acids: CASRTSGSNEQFF. As DNA, the CDR3 is TGTGCCAGCAGGACTAGCGGGAGCAATGAGCAGTTCTTC.

This clone has more than one count but fewer than ten. The chain has TRBV7-9 and TRBJ2-2; D gene unclear. This CDR3 is 12 amino acids long. CDR1 is SEHNR and CDR2 is FQNEAQ in the germline V gene (reference sequence). Trimming took 4 bases from V and 3 from J, leaving 3 bases between them. CDR3 sequence: CASSSDTGELFF. The CDR3 DNA is TGTGCCAGCAGCTCAGACACCGGGGAGCTGTTTTTT. The whole variable domain, remainder taken from reference TRBV7-9 and TRBJ2-2, is DTGVSQNPRHKITKRGQNVTFRCDPISEHNRLYWYRQTLGQGPEFLTYFQNEAQLEKSRLLSDRFSAERPKGSFSTLEIQRTEQGDSAMYLCASSSDTGELFFGEGSRLTVL.

This rearrangement joins TRBV6-5 to TRBJ1-1; TRBD1 aligns across 9 bases. The CDR3 loop spans 15 amino acids. Germline V gene lookup returns CDR1 MNHEY and CDR2 SVGAGI. The junction had 9 bases not matched to a gene; V was cut back by 5 bases and J by 5 bases. In DNA form, the CDR3 reads TGTGCCAGCAGTCCAGGACAGGGGACGGGGACTGAAGCTTTCTTT. Translating it yields CASSPGQGTGTEAFF.

The chain joins TRBV3-1 (or the pseudogene TRBV3-2) to TRBJ1-1; 9 bases map to TRBD1. CDR1 and CDR2 (germline): LGHDT, YNNKEL (reference sequence). Trimming removed 4 bases from V and 5 bases from J; junction bases left unmatched: 11. The length of the CDR3 is 16 residues. The CDR3 DNA reads as TGTGCCAGCAGCCTACTCGGACAGGGGAGATCTACTGAAGCTTTCTTT. Translation gives CASSLLGQGRSTEAFF.

The V and J genes are TRBV28 and TRBJ1-1; 9 bases line up with TRBD1. The germline gives CDR1 MDHEN, CDR2 SYDVKM. The CDR3 length is 15 residues. V was clipped by 6 bases and J by 8 bases; unmatched bases: 13. CDR3 amino acids: CASSRPGQGWAEAFF. For the CDR3, the DNA is TGTGCCAGCAGCCGACCGGGACAGGGATGGGCCGAAGCTTTCTTT.

The rearrangement links TRBV29-1 to TRBJ1-3, with TRBD1 as a possible D gene (5 bases). This CDR3 comprises 14 residues. Germline V lookup: CDR1 SQVTM, CDR2 ANQGSEA. The V end lost 4 bases, the J end lost 1 base, and 11 bases lay between the germline ends. The CDR3 protein is CSVGSAGSGNTIYF. The CDR3 DNA is TGCAGCGTTGGATCCGCAGGGTCTGGAAACACCATATATTTT.

V gene TRBV19 combines with J gene TRBJ1-2; D might be TRBD1 (5 bases). Trimming shortened V by 0 bases and J by 0 bases, and 23 bases separated the two germline ends. The CDR3 totals 20 residues. The germline CDR1 and CDR2 sequences are LNHDA and SQIVND (reference sequence). As DNA, the CDR3 is TGTGCCAGTAGTATAGACTCGTCGGAAGGGGTCTCCCCCGCTAACTATGGCTACACCTTC. It is translated as CASSIDSSEGVSPANYGYTF.

The chain couples TRBV9 to TRBJ2-7, with D possibly being TRBD1 (6 bases). Germline CDR1 reads SGDLS; CDR2 reads YYNGEE. Trimming took off 4 bases at V and 5 bases at J, with 16 bases between the two ends. The CDR3 contains 14 residues. Here the CDR3 reads CASSTVGGFHEQYF. In DNA form, the CDR3 reads TGTGCCAGCAGCACTGTAGGGGGTTTCCACGAGCAGTACTTC.

This sequence joins TRBV9 and TRBJ1-4; TRBD1 matches at 7 bases. With V trimmed by 3 bases and J by 8 bases, 10 bases remained unmatched. Germline assignment: CDR1 SGDLS and CDR2 YYNGEE. The CDR3 covers 15 residues. CDR3 amino acids: CASSEETGLGEKLFF. For the CDR3, the DNA is TGTGCCAGCAGCGAGGAGACAGGGCTTGGAGAAAAACTGTTTTTT. Based on the CDR3 plus reference TRBV9 and TRBJ1-4, the full variable domain is DSGVTQTPKHLITATGQRVTLRCSPRSGDLSVYWYQQSLDQGLQFLIQYYNGEERAKGNILERFSAQQFPDLHSELNLSSLELGDSALYFCASSEETGLGEKLFFGSGTQLSVL.

This clone was counted a single time. The rearrangement joins TRBV6-4 to TRBJ2-1; weak D call: TRBD2 (6 bases). The CDR3 is 13 residues long. Between the trimmed V and J ends, which lost 3 bases and 5 bases, there was a span of 8 bases. Germline CDR1 is MRHNA and CDR2 is SNTAGT. The CDR3 DNA reads TGTGCCAGCAGTGAGGGGAGGAACAATGAGCAGTTCTTC. This gives the protein CASSEGRNNEQFF.

The V and J genes are TRBV7-9 and TRBJ2-7, with 7 positions matching TRBD1. Per the germline V gene, CDR1 is SEHNR and CDR2 is FQNEAQ (reference sequence). This CDR3 has 13 amino acids. Losses at the gene ends were 4 bases for V and 1 base for J; bases not matched to a gene: 1. The chain's CDR3 is CASSSGQSYEQYF. The DNA for the CDR3 is TGTGCCAGCAGCTCGGGACAGTCCTACGAGCAGTACTTC.

This clone was observed a single time. The CDR3: CASSSSTEWKYF. CDR3 sequence (DNA): TGTGCCAGCAGCTCATCGACAGAGTGGAAGTATTTT. The J gene is TRBJ2-3, the V gene TRBV7-9; D is perhaps TRBD1 (5 bases). Germline V CDR1 and CDR2: SEHNR, FQNEAQ (reference sequence). With 4 bases removed from V and 13 bases from J, the gap between germline ends came to 15 bases. The CDR3 is 12 residues long.

V and J are TRBV7-7 and TRBJ2-5, with TRBD1 matching over 7 bases. The CDR3 has 15 residues. The germline V gene has CDR1 SSHAT and CDR2 FNYEAQ (reference sequence). The J segment lost 2 bases and the V segment lost 1 base, leaving 4 bases of the junction unmatched. The CDR3 here is CASSLGTGIQETQYF. DNA for the CDR3: TGTGCCAGCAGCTTAGGGACAGGTATTCAAGAGACCCAGTACTTC.

The V and J genes are TRBV6-5 and TRBJ2-3; D is unclear. V was pared by 6 bases and J by 3 bases, with 13 bases between. The CDR3 spans 14 residues. Germline assignment: CDR1 MNHEY and CDR2 SVGAGI. CDR3 residues: CASSRELFTDTQYF. The CDR3 DNA reads TGTGCCAGCAGCCGAGAACTGTTTACAGATACGCAGTATTTT.

The chain is built from TRBV11-2 and TRBJ2-1; 7 bases line up with TRBD2. The CDR3 sequence is 14 residues long. Germline-derived CDR1 and CDR2 are SGHAT and FQNNGV. V dropped 1 base and J dropped 5; count of bases not matched to a gene: 2. The DNA of the CDR3 is TGTGCCAGCAGCTTAGCAGCGGGGAACAATGAGCAGTTCTTC. Translated: CASSLAAGNNEQFF.

V and J are TRBV7-9 and TRBJ1-6; D unclear. The germline CDR1 and CDR2 sequences are SEHNR and FQNEAQ (reference sequence). V was pared by 3 bases and J by 9 bases, with 12 bases between. The length of the CDR3 is 14 residues. The CDR3 nucleotides are TGTGCCAGCAGCTTGGGAGGGTTGAGTTCACCCCTCCACTTT. This gives the protein CASSLGGLSSPLHF.

This clone was detected a few times. This chain joins TRBV5-4 and TRBJ2-5; 9 nucleotides agree with TRBD1. The CDR3 contains 14 residues. Germline CDR1 and CDR2: SGHNT and YYREEE (reference sequence). J lost 3 bases, V lost 3 bases, and 3 bases had no gene match. The CDR3 region has the DNA TGTGCCAGCAGCTCGAGGACAGGGGAAGAGACCCAGTACTTC. Its protein product is CASSSRTGEETQYF.

This chain joins TRBV5-4 and TRBJ2-5; 10 bases map to TRBD2. V lost 0 bases, J lost 2 bases, and 7 bases stayed unmatched. Germline CDR1 is SGHNT and CDR2 is YYREEE (reference sequence). The CDR3 loop spans 17 amino acids. CDR3 region: CASSLETSGLAQETQYF. The CDR3 coding sequence is TGTGCCAGCAGCTTGGAGACTAGCGGGTTAGCACAAGAGACCCAGTACTTC.

The chain links TRBV28 to TRBJ1-5; D is uncertain. The ends were cut back, 1 base at V and 7 bases at J, with 8 bases in the middle. Germline V gene data show CDR1 as MDHEN and CDR2 as SYDVKM. The CDR3 length is 13 residues. CDR3 sequence: CASSLFPAQPQHF. The CDR3, as DNA: TGTGCCAGCAGTTTATTCCCAGCGCAGCCCCAGCATTTT.

This chain uses TRBV28 with TRBJ2-3; TRBD1 is a possible D gene (6 bases). Between the trimmed V and J ends, which lost 5 bases and 2 bases, there was a span of 20 bases. CDR3 size: 17 residues. Looked up from germline, CDR1 is MDHEN and CDR2 is SYDVKM. The CDR3 nucleotides are TGTGCCAGCAGTGCCATACAGGGTAAACCCAACACAGATACGCAGTATTTT. Protein sequence: CASSAIQGKPNTDTQYF.

The chain employs TRBV7-2 and TRBJ2-1; TRBD2 aligns across 14 bases. The CDR3 is 17 amino acids. V shed 1 base and J 6 bases; nucleotides not matched to a gene: 5. In germline, CDR1 is SGHTA, CDR2 FQGNSA. Here the CDR3 reads CASSLGPGTSGGNEQFF. The CDR3 nucleotides read TGTGCCAGCAGCTTAGGACCCGGGACTAGCGGGGGCAATGAGCAGTTCTTC.

This chain links TRBV9 with TRBJ1-3, with unresolved D. The CDR3 covers 15 residues. V shed 4 bases and J shed 4 bases, with 15 bases lying between them. Germline assignment: CDR1 SGDLS and CDR2 YYNGEE. As DNA, the CDR3 is TGTGCCAGCAGCTCCCCCGGGGAACCAGGAAACACCATATATTTT. This gives the protein CASSSPGEPGNTIYF.

The V gene is TRBV2, the J gene TRBJ1-4, with 7 bases aligning to TRBD1. Germline lookup yields CDR1 SNHLY and CDR2 FYNNEI. V was pared by 6 bases and J by 3 bases, with 4 bases of the junction left unmatched. The CDR3 loop spans 14 amino acids. The DNA of the CDR3 is TGTGCCAGCAGGGCAGGGGGGCCTAATGAAAAACTGTTTTTT. It translates to CASRAGGPNEKLFF.

This chain connects TRBV4-1 to TRBJ1-6; TRBD1 aligns across 9 bases. The J segment lost 11 bases and the V segment lost 2 bases, leaving 7 bases of the junction unmatched. The CDR3 has 15 residues. Germline loops: CDR1 MGHRA, CDR2 YSYEKL. This CDR3 reads CASSQYATGGTPLHF. The CDR3 coding sequence is TGCGCCAGCAGCCAATATGCGACAGGGGGTACACCCCTCCACTTT.

The genes are TRBV7-4 and TRBJ2-1; 8 bases map to TRBD1. The CDR3 is 18 residues long. CDR1 is SGHVT and CDR2 is SQSDAQ in the germline V gene. Losses at the gene ends were 0 bases for V and 3 bases for J; bases not matched to a gene: 10. CDR3 coding DNA: TGTGCCAGCAGCTTAGCGCTAGGACAGGGCGTATTCTACAATGAGCAGTTCTTC. Protein product: CASSLALGQGVFYNEQFF.

The rearrangement uses TRBV7-2 and TRBJ2-7; D perhaps matches TRBD1 (6 bases). Trimming stripped 4 bases from V and 0 bases from J, with 13 bases between. Germline values: CDR1 SGHTA, CDR2 FQGNSA. The CDR3 sequence is 15 residues long. CDR3 nucleotides: TGTGCCAGCAGCTCGGACAGATACAGCTCCTACGAGCAGTACTTC. Residues: CASSSDRYSSYEQYF.

V gene TRBV6-2 or TRBV6-3 combines with J gene TRBJ2-1, with 9 bases matching TRBD2. Trimming at V came to 6 bases and at J to 5 bases, leaving 8 bases not matched to a gene. The CDR3 runs 15 residues. The germline gives CDR1 MNHEY, CDR2 SVGEGT. Here the CDR3 DNA reads TGTGCCAGCAGCTTCATAGCGGGGGCCGACAATGAGCAGTTCTTC. Translated, it gives CASSFIAGADNEQFF.

This clone was counted a single time. The chain has TRBV5-1 and TRBJ2-2; D may be TRBD1 (5 bases). CDR1 is SGHRS and CDR2 is YFSETQ in the germline V gene. This CDR3 is 16 amino acids long. V dropped 4 bases and J dropped 2 bases, with 15 bases sitting between them. CDR3 amino acids: CASSSAGWGNTGELFF. The CDR3 coding sequence is TGCGCCAGCAGCAGCGCAGGCTGGGGCAACACCGGGGAGCTGTTTTTT.

The chain carries TRBV19 and TRBJ2-7; 8 bases are a match to TRBD1. The CDR3 is 15 amino acids. The germline V gene encodes CDR1 LNHDA and CDR2 SQIVND (reference sequence). The junction had 8 bases not matched to a gene; V was cut back by 6 bases and J by 1 base. Here the CDR3 reads CASSARQGFSYEQYF. In DNA, the CDR3 is TGTGCCAGTAGCGCGAGACAGGGGTTTTCCTACGAGCAGTACTTC.

The chain joins TRBV19 to TRBJ1-5; tentatively, D is TRBD1 (5 bases). The CDR3 consists of 15 residues. Per the germline V gene, CDR1 is LNHDA and CDR2 is SQIVND (reference sequence). V dropped 7 bases and J dropped 6 bases, with 19 bases sitting between them. DNA of the CDR3: TGTGCCAGTAACCCGTTAGACAGTCGGAGTCAGCCCCAGCATTTT. Translation gives CASNPLDSRSQPQHF.

This sequence joins TRBV7-2 and TRBJ1-1; D possibly corresponds to TRBD1 (6 bases). The CDR3 sequence is 15 residues long. Germline lookup yields CDR1 SGHTA and CDR2 FQGNSA. Trimming stripped 2 bases from V and 6 bases from J, with 16 bases between. The CDR3 spells CASSLRGGGAAEAFF. In DNA, the CDR3 is TGTGCCAGCAGCTTAAGAGGGGGGGGCGCGGCTGAAGCTTTCTTT.

The rearrangement joins TRBV7-9 to TRBJ2-1; D perhaps matches TRBD1 (6 bases). Germline values: CDR1 SEHNR, CDR2 FQNEAQ (reference sequence). The CDR3 consists of 14 residues. V shed 3 bases and J shed 4 bases, with 10 bases lying between them. CDR3 sequence: CASSFQGTYNEQFF. The DNA of the CDR3 is TGTGCCAGCAGCTTCCAGGGGACGTACAATGAGCAGTTCTTC.